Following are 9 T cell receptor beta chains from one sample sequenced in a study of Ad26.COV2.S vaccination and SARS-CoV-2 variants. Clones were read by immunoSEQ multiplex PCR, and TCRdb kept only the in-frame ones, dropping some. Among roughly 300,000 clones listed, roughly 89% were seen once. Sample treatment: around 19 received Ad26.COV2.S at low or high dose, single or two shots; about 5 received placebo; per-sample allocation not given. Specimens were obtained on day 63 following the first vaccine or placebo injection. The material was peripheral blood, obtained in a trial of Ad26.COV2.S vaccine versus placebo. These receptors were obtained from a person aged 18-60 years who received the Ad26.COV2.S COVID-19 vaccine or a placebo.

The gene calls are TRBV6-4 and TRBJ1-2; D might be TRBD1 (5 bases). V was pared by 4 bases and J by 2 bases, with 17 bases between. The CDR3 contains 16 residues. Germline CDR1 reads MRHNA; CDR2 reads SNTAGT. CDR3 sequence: CASSGPDTRPNYGYTF. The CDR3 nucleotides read TGTGCCAGCAGTGGACCGGACACACGACCAAACTATGGCTACACCTTC.

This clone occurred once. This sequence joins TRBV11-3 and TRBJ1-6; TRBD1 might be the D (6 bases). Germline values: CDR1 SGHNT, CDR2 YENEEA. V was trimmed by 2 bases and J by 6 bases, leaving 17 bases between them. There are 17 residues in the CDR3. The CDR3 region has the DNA TGTGCCAGCAGCTTAAAGCCCCAGGGAGGGGGTAATTCACCCCTCCACTTT. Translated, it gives CASSLKPQGGGNSPLHF.

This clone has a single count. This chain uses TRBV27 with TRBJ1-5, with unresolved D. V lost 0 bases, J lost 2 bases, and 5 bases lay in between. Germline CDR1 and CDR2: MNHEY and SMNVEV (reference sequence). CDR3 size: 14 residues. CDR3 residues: CASSLSFGNQPQHF. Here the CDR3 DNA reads TGTGCCAGCAGTTTATCTTTCGGCAATCAGCCCCAGCATTTT.

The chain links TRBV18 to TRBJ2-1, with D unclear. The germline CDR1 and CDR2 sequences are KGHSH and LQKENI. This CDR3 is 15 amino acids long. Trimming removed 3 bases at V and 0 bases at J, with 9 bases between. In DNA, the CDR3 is TGTGCCAGCTCACCCTCAGGTACCTCCTACAATGAGCAGTTCTTC. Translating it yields CASSPSGTSYNEQFF.

The CDR3 is CASRQTGDYGYTF. The CDR3 coding sequence is TGTGCCAGCAGACAAACAGGAGACTATGGCTACACCTTC. The rearrangement joins TRBV27 to TRBJ1-2, with D perhaps TRBD1 (5 bases). Germline CDR1 reads MNHEY; CDR2 reads SMNVEV (reference sequence). The CDR3 runs 13 residues. Between the trimmed V and J ends, which lost 6 bases and 3 bases, there was a span of 11 bases.

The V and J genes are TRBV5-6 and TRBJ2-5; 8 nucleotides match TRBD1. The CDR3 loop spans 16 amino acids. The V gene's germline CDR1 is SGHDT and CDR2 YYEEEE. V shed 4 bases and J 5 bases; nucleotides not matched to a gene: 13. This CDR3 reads CASSMADRARGETQYF. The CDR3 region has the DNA TGTGCCAGCAGCATGGCGGACAGGGCGAGAGGGGAGACCCAGTACTTC.

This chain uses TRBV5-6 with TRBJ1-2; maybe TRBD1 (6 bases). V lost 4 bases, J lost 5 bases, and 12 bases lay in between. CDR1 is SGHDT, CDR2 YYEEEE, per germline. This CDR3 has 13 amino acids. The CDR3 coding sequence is TGTGCCAGCAGCGCGGACAGCCGTTATGGCTACACCTTC. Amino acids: CASSADSRYGYTF.

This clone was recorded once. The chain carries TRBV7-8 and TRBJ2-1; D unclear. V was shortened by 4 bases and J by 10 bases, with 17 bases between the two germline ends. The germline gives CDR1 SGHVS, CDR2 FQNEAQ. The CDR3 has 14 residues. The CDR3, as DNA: TGTGCCAGCAGCTATGAGGCTCCCTCAGGCGAGCAGTTCTTC. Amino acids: CASSYEAPSGEQFF.

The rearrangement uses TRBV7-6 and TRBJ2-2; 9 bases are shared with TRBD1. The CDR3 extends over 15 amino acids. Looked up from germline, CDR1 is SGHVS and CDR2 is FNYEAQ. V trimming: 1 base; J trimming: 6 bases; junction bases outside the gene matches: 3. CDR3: CASSLEWDRAGELFF. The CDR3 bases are TGTGCCAGCAGCTTAGAGTGGGACAGGGCCGGGGAGCTGTTTTTT.